This T cell receptor (beta chain) was identified during a study of T cell clones after liver transplantation. Study overall: Samples came from ITN030ST, which attempted immunosuppression withdrawal within 2 years of liver transplantation. Three of the eight recipients were HCV-positive; the rest had non-autoimmune, non-viral transplant indications. Pre-transplant mixed lymphocyte reactions yielded third-party-reactive TCRbeta sequences as comparators for graft-donor-reactive sequences.

CD3+CD4+ and CD3+CD8+ cells were FACS-sorted from thawed unstimulated PBMCs. Germline V gives CDR1 SGHNT, CDR2 YYREEE (reference sequence). Trimming left V 0 bases short and J 4 bases short, with 12 bases between. This CDR3 comprises 15 residues. The data were produced by immunoSEQ multiplex PCR, yet TCRdb's version contains in-frame clones alone and is incomplete. The data show around 26,000 clones, about 70% seen once. The starting material was CD4+ T cells from blood, obtained before liver transplant. The chain joins TRBV5-4 to TRBJ2-3, with D perhaps assigned TRBD1 or TRBD2 (5 bases each). The source is a human donor who received a liver transplant. CDR3 sequence: CASSLAGARADTQYF. CDR3 sequence (DNA): TGTGCCAGCAGCTTGGCCGGGGCAAGGGCAGATACGCAGTATTTT.